Listed here are 29 T cell receptor beta chains from one sample, sequenced in a study of cytomegalovirus exposure and HLA in healthy donors. Use of 60 Vbeta and 13 Jbeta primers characterized the PCR. Sequencing used immunoSEQ multiplex PCR; TCRdb keeps in-frame clones, though not all of them. The data hold under 150,000 clones, with 65% to 90% observed a single time. The sequenced sample consisted of PBMCs. These receptors all stem from a girl aged 2 to 9 in good health and CMV-seronegative.

The chain employs TRBV7-2 and TRBJ2-4, with TRBD1 matching 8 bases. V trimming: 5 bases; J trimming: 4 bases; junction bases outside the gene matches: 7. Germline CDR1 reads SGHTA; CDR2 reads FQGNSA. The CDR3 loop spans 15 amino acids. CDR3 in DNA: TGTGCCAGCAGCCCCATCCGGGACAGGAAAAACATTCAGTACTTC. It encodes CASSPIRDRKNIQYF.

The chain recombines TRBV19 with TRBJ2-7; perhaps TRBD1 as D (5 bases). Germline V lookup: CDR1 LNHDA, CDR2 SQIVND (reference sequence). CDR3 length: 15 amino acids. V was cut by 1 base and J by 0 bases, with 10 bases left in between. The DNA for the CDR3 is TGTGCCAGTAGTATAGCCCCGACAGCCTCCTACGAGCAGTACTTC. It codes for CASSIAPTASYEQYF.

The CDR3 loop is CATWAGASYEQYF. CDR3 in DNA: TGCGCCACCTGGGCGGGAGCCTCCTACGAGCAGTACTTC. The chain links TRBV10-1 to TRBJ2-7; the match to TRBD2 covers 7 bases. V dropped 10 bases and J dropped 0; count of bases not matched to a gene: 6. From germline, CDR1 is WNHNN and CDR2 SYGVQD (reference sequence). This CDR3 is 13 amino acids long.

V gene TRBV5-6 combines with J gene TRBJ1-1; maybe TRBD1 (5 bases). Trimming stripped 1 base from V and 4 bases from J, with 11 bases between. The CDR3 covers 14 residues. CDR1 and CDR2 (germline): SGHDT, YYEEEE. CDR3 sequence reads: CASSLWGLGTEAFF. In nucleotides, the CDR3 is TGTGCCAGCAGCTTGTGGGGCTTGGGCACTGAAGCTTTCTTT.

The J gene is TRBJ1-4, the V gene TRBV18; D might be TRBD1 (5 bases). The V and J ends lost 5 bases and 8 bases respectively, with 15 bases between them. CDR3 length equals 14 residues. Germline V gene lookup returns CDR1 KGHSH and CDR2 LQKENI. DNA for the CDR3: TGTGCCAGCTCAAAAGGGGTGCTAGGAGAAAAACTGTTTTTT. Translation gives CASSKGVLGEKLFF.

The chain uses TRBV7-8 and TRBJ2-7; D may be TRBD1 (6 bases). CDR3 size: 15 residues. V lost 3 bases, J lost 2 bases, and 14 bases lay in between. In germline, CDR1 is SGHVS, CDR2 FQNEAQ. Written as DNA, the CDR3 is TGTGCCAGCAGCTTTACCAGGACAGAGACCTACGAGCAGTACTTC. It translates to CASSFTRTETYEQYF.

V gene TRBV5-1 combines with J gene TRBJ2-2; D is unclear. V was cut by 4 bases and J by 4 bases, with 5 bases left in between. The CDR3 has 12 amino acids. Germline V CDR1 and CDR2: SGHRS, YFSETQ. CDR3 residues: CASSLSTGELFF. Written as DNA, the CDR3 is TGCGCCAGCAGCCTGAGCACCGGGGAGCTGTTTTTT.

This rearrangement joins TRBV29-1 to TRBJ2-2; D gene ambiguous. V lost 1 base, J lost 3 bases, and 12 bases lay in between. The CDR3 is 15 amino acids. Germline CDR1 and CDR2: SQVTM and ANQGSEA. CDR3 coding DNA: TGCAGCGTTGAAGGTGGAGAGTCCGACACCGGGGAGCTGTTTTTT. This encodes CSVEGGESDTGELFF.

The gene calls are TRBV9 and TRBJ1-2; D uncertain. With 0 bases removed from V and 6 bases from J, the gap between germline ends came to 12 bases. The CDR3 covers 14 residues. The V gene's germline CDR1 is SGDLS and CDR2 YYNGEE. The CDR3 DNA follows: TGTGCCAGCAGCGTAGGAGACGGAGGAAATGGCTACACCTTC. Its protein product is CASSVGDGGNGYTF.

This clone was detected only once. The rearrangement uses TRBV6-1 and TRBJ2-7; D is perhaps TRBD1 (6 bases). The CDR3 is made up of 14 amino acids. Germline CDR1 is MNHNS and CDR2 is SASEGT. V was trimmed by 2 bases and J by 0 bases, leaving 8 bases between them. CDR3 sequence reads: CASSETGISYEQYF. In DNA form, the CDR3 reads TGTGCCAGCAGTGAAACAGGGATCTCCTACGAGCAGTACTTC.

The chain links TRBV30 to TRBJ1-2, with D tentatively TRBD1 (6 bases). The CDR3 has 17 amino acids. Germline lookup yields CDR1 GTSNPN and CDR2 SVGIG (reference sequence). The V end lost 3 bases, the J end lost 4 bases, and 24 bases lay between the germline ends. CDR3 sequence reads: CAWSPLGGLGQIYGYTF. CDR3 in DNA: TGTGCCTGGAGCCCCCTGGGGGGGCTTGGACAAATCTATGGCTACACCTTC.

This chain joins TRBV7-2 and TRBJ2-7, with 7 bases aligning to TRBD2. CDR1 is SGHTA and CDR2 is FQGNSA in the germline V gene. CDR3 length equals 15 residues. J gave up 9 bases and V 5 bases, and 16 bases lay outside the gene matches. CDR3 coding DNA: TGTGCCAGCAGCGAACTAGGGCTAGCGGTCCTCGGGCAGTACTTC. Translated, it gives CASSELGLAVLGQYF.

V is TRBV11-2 and J is TRBJ2-3; the match to TRBD1 covers 8 bases. The CDR3 spans 17 residues. V lost 6 bases, J lost 4 bases, and 15 bases stayed unmatched. Per the germline V gene, CDR1 is SGHAT and CDR2 is FQNNGV. The chain's CDR3 is CASSRQGTNIVSDTQYF. DNA of the CDR3: TGTGCCAGCAGTCGACAGGGGACGAACATCGTCTCAGATACGCAGTATTTT.

This clone was recorded once. The chain combines TRBV6-5 with TRBJ1-2; the match to TRBD1 covers 7 bases. With V trimmed by 5 bases and J by 4 bases, 7 bases remained unmatched. Germline CDR1 reads MNHEY; CDR2 reads SVGAGI. The CDR3 totals 14 residues. The CDR3 nucleotides read TGTGCCAGCAGTAGGACAGGATGGGGCTATGGCTACACCTTC. Its protein is CASSRTGWGYGYTF.

The chain joins TRBV7-9 to TRBJ2-2; D is unclear. The CDR3 has 13 amino acids. Trimming removed 4 bases from V and 6 bases from J, with 9 bases in between. The germline gives CDR1 SEHNR, CDR2 FQNEAQ (reference sequence). This CDR3 reads CASSSTVAGELFF. The CDR3 DNA reads TGTGCCAGCAGCTCAACAGTAGCCGGGGAGCTGTTTTTT.

This chain uses TRBV7-2 with TRBJ2-5; 11 positions match TRBD2. V lost 1 base and J lost 5; bases outside the gene matches: 12. The germline V gene has CDR1 SGHTA and CDR2 FQGNSA. The CDR3 covers 18 residues. CDR3 DNA sequence: TGTGCCAGCAGCTTAGTATTCGGTAGCGGGGGGGCTCGGGAGACCCAGTACTTC. Translating gives CASSLVFGSGGARETQYF.

V is TRBV5-5 and J is TRBJ1-1; TRBD1 might be the D (6 bases). Germline V gene data show CDR1 as SGHKS and CDR2 as YYEKEE (reference sequence). V dropped 0 bases and J dropped 1 base, with 19 bases sitting between them. The CDR3 runs 18 residues. In DNA, the CDR3 is TGTGCCAGCAGCTTGGATTACAGCGCAGGACAGACGAACACTGAAGCTTTCTTT. Encoded protein: CASSLDYSAGQTNTEAFF.

This rearrangement joins TRBV28 to TRBJ1-5; D is uncertain. This CDR3 contains 16 residues. Trimming pared 3 bases from V and 4 bases from J, leaving 16 bases between. Germline loops: CDR1 MDHEN, CDR2 SYDVKM. CDR3 nucleotide sequence: TGTGCCAGCAGTTTGAGACGGGTTGGTCTAAATCAGCCCCAGCATTTT. Its translation is CASSLRRVGLNQPQHF.

This chain links TRBV25-1 with TRBJ2-5; TRBD1 agrees at 10 bases. The V gene's germline CDR1 is MGHDK and CDR2 SYGVNS. After removal of 4 bases from V and 1 base from J, the junction contained 12 bases not matched to a gene. The CDR3 length is 18 residues. The CDR3 bases are TGTGCCAGCAGTGGCCATCCCGGGACAGGGGTCCTCCAAGAGACCCAGTACTTC. It codes for CASSGHPGTGVLQETQYF.

V usage is TRBV6-5 and J usage is TRBJ2-7, with D possibly TRBD1 on 5 matching bases. There are 13 residues in the CDR3. V shed 4 bases and J shed 3 bases, with 10 bases lying between them. The germline gives CDR1 MNHEY, CDR2 SVGAGI. In DNA form, the CDR3 reads TGTGCCAGCAGTTTGGGGCCAGGCTACGAGCAGTACTTC. Translating it yields CASSLGPGYEQYF.

The chain uses TRBV19 and TRBJ1-2; no reliable D call. V was cut by 5 bases and J by 7 bases, with 8 bases left in between. The CDR3 has 11 amino acids. Germline CDR1 is LNHDA and CDR2 is SQIVND (reference sequence). The CDR3, as DNA: TGTGCCAGTAGTTACCTAAGTGGCTACACCTTC. This codes for CASSYLSGYTF.

The genes are TRBV9 and TRBJ2-2, with D hard to call. V was clipped by 3 bases and J by 6 bases, with 9 bases between them. Germline V gene data show CDR1 as SGDLS and CDR2 as YYNGEE. The CDR3 loop spans 13 amino acids. The CDR3 loop is CASSAEISGELFF. In DNA, the CDR3 is TGTGCCAGCAGCGCAGAAATTTCCGGGGAGCTGTTTTTT.

This clone was seen only once. The rearrangement uses TRBV7-3 and TRBJ2-2; D might be TRBD2 (6 bases). V lost 4 bases to trimming and J lost 1 base, with 10 bases between them. In germline, CDR1 is SGHTA, CDR2 FQGTGA. The CDR3 totals 15 residues. The CDR3 coding sequence is TGTGCCAGCAGCTCCATGGGGGGGAACACCGGGGAGCTGTTTTTT. Protein product: CASSSMGGNTGELFF. Together with reference TRBV7-3 and TRBJ2-2, the CDR3 gives the full variable domain: GAGVSQTPSNKVTEKGKYVELRCDPISGHTALYWYRQSLGQGPEFLIYFQGTGAADDSGLPNDRFFAVRPEGSVSTLKIQRTERGDSAVYLCASSSMGGNTGELFFGEGSRLTVL.

In its sample, this clone was seen a few times. This sequence joins TRBV15 and TRBJ2-5, with TRBD1 matching 7 bases. Germline loops: CDR1 LNHNV, CDR2 YYDKDF (reference sequence). The CDR3 consists of 17 residues. J lost 7 bases, V lost 0 bases, and 14 bases had no gene match. The DNA of the CDR3 is TGTGCCACCAGCAGAGAGTTCGCGACAGGGACGTTCGGGACCCAGTACTTC. Translation gives CATSREFATGTFGTQYF.

The V and J genes are TRBV27 and TRBJ2-7, with 9 nucleotides matching TRBD1. Trimming at V came to 3 bases and at J to 3 bases, leaving 9 bases not matched to a gene. The CDR3 runs to 16 residues. Germline V gene sequence: CDR1 MNHEY, CDR2 SMNVEV (reference sequence). CDR3 region: CASSFSGQGTIYEQYF. Written as DNA, the CDR3 is TGTGCCAGCAGTTTTTCCGGACAGGGGACAATCTACGAGCAGTACTTC.

The rearrangement joins TRBV30 to TRBJ2-5, with 12 bases fitting TRBD2. Germline V gene sequence: CDR1 GTSNPN, CDR2 SVGIG (reference sequence). This CDR3 spans 13 amino acids. The J segment lost 6 bases and the V segment lost 5 bases, leaving 4 bases of the junction unmatched. CDR3 coding DNA: TGTGCCTGGTCTAGCGGGAGGGGAAAGACCCAGTACTTC. Amino acid sequence: CAWSSGRGKTQYF. Supplemented by reference TRBV30 and TRBJ2-5, the full variable domain reads SQTIHQWPATLVQPVGSPLSLECTVEGTSNPNLYWYRQAAGRGLQLLFYSVGIGQISSEVPQNLSASRPQDRQFILSSKKLLLSDSGFYLCAWSSGRGKTQYFGPGTRLLVL.

This chain links TRBV7-8 with TRBJ2-7; TRBD1 matches at 10 bases. The germline V gene has CDR1 SGHVS and CDR2 FQNEAQ. The CDR3 spans 15 residues. Germline trimming cut 6 bases from V and 2 bases from J; bases unmatched to any gene: 7. This CDR3 reads CASSSGTGATYEQYF. The DNA of the CDR3 is TGTGCCAGCAGTTCCGGGACAGGGGCGACCTACGAGCAGTACTTC.

The chain combines TRBV7-2 with TRBJ2-1; 9 bases fit TRBD2. There are 15 residues in the CDR3. V trimming: 5 bases; J trimming: 7 bases; junction bases outside the gene matches: 9. The germline gives CDR1 SGHTA, CDR2 FQGNSA. The CDR3 DNA follows: TGTGCCAGCAGCCCTCGGACTAGCGCCAAAAATGAGCAGTTCTTC. Encoded protein: CASSPRTSAKNEQFF.

The chain combines TRBV6-1 with TRBJ2-2, with 9 bases lining up with TRBD2. In germline, CDR1 is MNHNS, CDR2 SASEGT. V lost 2 bases, J lost 5 bases, and 24 bases stayed unmatched. The CDR3 is made up of 22 amino acids. Written as DNA, the CDR3 is TGTGCCAGCAGTGAATTTGGAACAACCCGGGTTAGCGGGAGAGGAAGGACCGGGGAGCTGTTTTTT. It is translated as CASSEFGTTRVSGRGRTGELFF.